This is a list of T cell receptor beta chains from one sample in a study of T cell changes during pregnancy in multiple sclerosis. Assay used: immunoSEQ multiplex PCR; TCRdb lists only in-frame clones, some missing. Altogether approximately 20,000 clones are present, roughly 84% being singletons, with the ten largest covering roughly 7.6%. Material: CD8+ T cells from peripheral blood mononuclear cells, obtained before pregnancy. The receptors here all came from a female donor with multiple sclerosis, enrolled in a pregnancy study. CDR3s include the opening cysteine and the closing phenylalanine or tryptophan. D genes are given only for firm matches. Clone size is not always given. Where it is, it says once, few, many or a class for expanded clones.

J gene,D gene,CDR3 length,clone size,V gene,CDR3 DNA,CDR3 protein
TRBJ2-7,TRBD2,15,-,TRBV5-4,TGTGCCAGCAGCCCAGAAGCGGGAGGGTTCTACGAGCAGTACTTC,CASSPEAGGFYEQYF
TRBJ2-3,-,15,-,TRBV6-4,TGTGCCAGCAGTGAATACTCCGGGATGGCAGATACGCAGTATTTT,CASSEYSGMADTQYF
TRBJ1-1,-,14,-,TRBV5-6,TGTGCCAGCAGCAGACAGATGATGAACACTGAAGCTTTCTTT,CASSRQMMNTEAFF
TRBJ2-3,TRBD2,14,-,TRBV7-3,TGTGCCAGCAGCTTAATAGCGGGAGAAGGTACGCAGTATTTT,CASSLIAGEGTQYF
TRBJ1-2,TRBD1,15,-,TRBV30,TGTGCCTGGGGCCAGGACAGGGGGCTCGTCTATGGCTACACCTTC,CAWGQDRGLVYGYTF
TRBJ2-1,TRBD2,15,-,TRBV30,TGTGCCTGGAGTGGCCTAGCGGGAGTAGATAATGAGCAGTTCTTC,CAWSGLAGVDNEQFF
TRBJ2-7,TRBD2,17,few,TRBV19,TGTGCCAGTAGTATAGCCCTAGCGGGGTTTAATAACTACGAGCAGTACTTC,CASSIALAGFNNYEQYF
TRBJ2-7,TRBD2,17,-,TRBV2,TGTGCCAGCAGTGATCCGGCAGCTGGGGGGGTTTTCTACGAGCAGTACTTC,CASSDPAAGGVFYEQYF
TRBJ2-1,TRBD2,17,-,TRBV15,TGTGCCACCAGCAGAGATCATGGGCTAGCGGGAGTAAATGAGCAGTTCTTC,CATSRDHGLAGVNEQFF
TRBJ2-4,-,17,-,TRBV28,TGTGCCAGCAGTTTCCCAGAACAATTTCTAGCCAAAAACATTCAGTACTTC,CASSFPEQFLAKNIQYF
TRBJ1-4,-,15,-,TRBV5-1,TGCGCCAGCTGCTTGGGGGGCTCCGGTAATGAAAAACTGTTTTTT,CASCLGGSGNEKLFF
TRBJ1-4,-,15,-,TRBV27,TGTGCCAGCAGTCCATCCGCGGTTCGGGGTGAAAAACTGTTTTTT,CASSPSAVRGEKLFF
TRBJ1-2,TRBD1,15,-,TRBV7-3,TGTGCCAGCAGCTTTTCCACAGGGGGGTCCGGTGGCTACACCTTC,CASSFSTGGSGGYTF